These T cell receptor beta chains were read from a single sample in a study of blood T cell repertoires in COVID-19. Produced via immunoSEQ multiplex PCR; TCRdb's table is partial and in-frame only. The sample holds roughly 12,000 clones, about three quarters seen once. The sample was peripheral blood. All receptors derive from a human donor in a cohort sampled during active COVID-19. CDR3s include the opening cysteine and the closing phenylalanine or tryptophan. A D gene is named only where the DNA matches it firmly. Rows give clone size only sometimes, using once, few, many, or a class for an expanded clone.

j_call: TRBJ1-5
v_call: TRBV7-2
clone_size: .
d_call: TRBD1
cdr3_nt: TGTGCCAGCAGCTTAAAGACAGGGGATCAGCCCCAGCATTTT
cdr3_aa: CASSLKTGDQPQHF

j_call: TRBJ2-7
v_call: TRBV19
clone_size: .
d_call: .
cdr3_nt: TGTGCCAGTAGTACACAGGGTGGGAACTACGAGCAGTACTTC
cdr3_aa: CASSTQGGNYEQYF

j_call: TRBJ2-1
v_call: TRBV28
clone_size: few
d_call: TRBD2
cdr3_nt: TGTGCCAGCAGTTTAAACCCCCGGGGGTGGGGAGGGAATGAGCAGTTCTTC
cdr3_aa: CASSLNPRGWGGNEQFF

j_call: TRBJ2-7
v_call: TRBV5-1
clone_size: .
d_call: TRBD2
cdr3_nt: TGCGCCAGCAGCTTGGCGGGGGGAGGAGGGAGCCCCCCCCCGCAGTACTTC
cdr3_aa: CASSLAGGGGSPPPQYF

j_call: TRBJ1-6
v_call: TRBV27
clone_size: once
d_call: .
cdr3_nt: TGTGCCAGCACCCCCAGGAATTCACCCCTCCACTTT
cdr3_aa: CASTPRNSPLHF

j_call: TRBJ2-6
v_call: TRBV5-1
clone_size: medium-sized
d_call: .
cdr3_nt: TGCGCCAGCAGCTTGGGATCCTACGGGGCCAACGTCCTGACTTTC
cdr3_aa: CASSLGSYGANVLTF

j_call: TRBJ2-3
v_call: TRBV2
clone_size: .
d_call: TRBD1
cdr3_nt: TGTGCCAGCAGCCGGACAGGGAGGACAGATACGCAGTATTTT
cdr3_aa: CASSRTGRTDTQYF

j_call: TRBJ1-2
v_call: TRBV7-9
clone_size: few
d_call: TRBD1
cdr3_nt: TGTGCCAGCAGCTTAGCCGGGACAGGGAGTGTCTACACCTTC
cdr3_aa: CASSLAGTGSVYTF

j_call: TRBJ2-7
v_call: TRBV5-1
clone_size: .
d_call: .
cdr3_nt: TGCGCCAGCAGCTTGGCCCGGGGGACGAGCTCCTACGAGCAGTACTTC
cdr3_aa: CASSLARGTSSYEQYF

j_call: TRBJ2-7
v_call: TRBV15
clone_size: .
d_call: TRBD2
cdr3_nt: TGTGCCACCAGCCGCGCGACGGGCGGGAGTTACGAGCAGTACTTC
cdr3_aa: CATSRATGGSYEQYF

j_call: TRBJ2-2
v_call: TRBV7-2
clone_size: .
d_call: .
cdr3_nt: TGTGCCAGCAGCAGAGGGGGGGTGCGGGCCGGGGAGCTGTTTTTT
cdr3_aa: CASSRGGVRAGELFF

j_call: TRBJ2-6
v_call: TRBV19
clone_size: .
d_call: .
cdr3_nt: TGTGCCAGTACCCAGGGTGGATATGCTGGGGCCAACGTCCTGACTTTC
cdr3_aa: CASTQGGYAGANVLTF

j_call: TRBJ2-5
v_call: TRBV2
clone_size: .
d_call: .
cdr3_nt: TGTGCCAGCAATGATCGCCGGGAACTGAGGGAACAAGAGACCCAGTACTTC
cdr3_aa: CASNDRRELREQETQYF

j_call: TRBJ2-2
v_call: TRBV5-1
clone_size: medium-sized
d_call: TRBD2
cdr3_nt: TGCGCCAGCAGCTCCCGGTTAGCGGGGGGGCCGGACACCGGGGAGCTGTTTTTT
cdr3_aa: CASSSRLAGGPDTGELFF

j_call: TRBJ2-5
v_call: TRBV6-5
clone_size: .
d_call: .
cdr3_nt: TGTGCCAGCAGTTACTCGTTACAGCAACAAGAGACCCAGTACTTC
cdr3_aa: CASSYSLQQQETQYF

j_call: TRBJ2-7
v_call: TRBV9
clone_size: few
d_call: TRBD2
cdr3_nt: TGTGCCAGCAGCGTAGGTCTAGCGGAGTCCCACTACGAGCAGTACTTC
cdr3_aa: CASSVGLAESHYEQYF

j_call: TRBJ1-4
v_call: TRBV21-1
clone_size: .
d_call: .
cdr3_nt: TGTGCCAGCAGCAAAGGCCTGACAGGGCACGATGAAAAACTGTTTTTT
cdr3_aa: CASSKGLTGHDEKLFF

j_call: TRBJ1-4
v_call: TRBV4-1
clone_size: few
d_call: TRBD1
cdr3_nt: TGCGCCAGCAGCCAACCCCTAACAGGGGGCGGATGGGAAAAACTGTTTTTT
cdr3_aa: CASSQPLTGGGWEKLFF

j_call: TRBJ2-7
v_call: TRBV5-1
clone_size: once
d_call: .
cdr3_nt: TGCGCCAGCAGCCCCCCCGGCAGGCGCTCCTACGAGCAGTACTTC
cdr3_aa: CASSPPGRRSYEQYF

j_call: TRBJ1-6
v_call: TRBV12-3/TRBV12-4
clone_size: .
d_call: .
cdr3_nt: TGTGCCAGCAGACCGCAGGATAATTCACCCCTCCACTTT
cdr3_aa: CASRPQDNSPLHF

j_call: TRBJ2-7
v_call: TRBV4-2
clone_size: .
d_call: TRBD2
cdr3_nt: TGTGCCAGCAGCCGGACTAGCGAGTCCTACGAGCAGTACTTC
cdr3_aa: CASSRTSESYEQYF

j_call: TRBJ2-7
v_call: TRBV6-5
clone_size: medium-sized
d_call: TRBD2
cdr3_nt: TGTGCCAGCAGTTACCATAGCGGGGGGGCCAGCTACGAGCAGTACTTC
cdr3_aa: CASSYHSGGASYEQYF

j_call: TRBJ2-1
v_call: TRBV5-1
clone_size: .
d_call: TRBD2
cdr3_nt: TGCGCCAGCAGAACGGGACTAGCGGGGGGCAACTCCTACAATGAGCAGTTCTTC
cdr3_aa: CASRTGLAGGNSYNEQFF

j_call: TRBJ2-6
v_call: TRBV7-3
clone_size: once
d_call: .
cdr3_nt: TGTGCCAGCAGCTTAAAAGGGGGACGGATCTCTGGGGCCAACGTCCTGACTTTC
cdr3_aa: CASSLKGGRISGANVLTF

j_call: TRBJ2-7
v_call: TRBV1
clone_size: medium-sized
d_call: .
cdr3_nt: TGCACCAGCAGCCCTGCTAGCGGGAGTCCCCACGAGCAGTACTTC
cdr3_aa: CTSSPASGSPHEQYF

j_call: TRBJ1-6
v_call: TRBV5-5
clone_size: .
d_call: .
cdr3_nt: TGTGCCAGCAGCTTGCGGGCTGGACAGTTAAATTCACCCCTCCACTTT
cdr3_aa: CASSLRAGQLNSPLHF

j_call: TRBJ1-5
v_call: TRBV4-2
clone_size: .
d_call: .
cdr3_nt: TGTGCCAGCAGCCAAGGAAGAGGAGTATATAGCAATCAGCCCCAGCATTTT
cdr3_aa: CASSQGRGVYSNQPQHF

j_call: TRBJ1-1
v_call: TRBV18
clone_size: .
d_call: .
cdr3_nt: TGTGCCATCACGAGTGGGGCGGGAAGCACTGAAGCTTTCTTT
cdr3_aa: CAITSGAGSTEAFF